This T cell receptor (beta chain) was identified during a study of T-cell reconstitution after alpha-beta-depleted transplantation in children. The CDR3 is 16 residues long. The germline CDR1 and CDR2 sequences are DFQATT and SNEGSKA (reference sequence). V was pared by 0 bases and J by 8 bases, with 9 bases of the junction left unmatched. A library of TCRbeta sequences, prepared with unique molecular identifiers, was generated. Using its own MiXCR run on the PCR reads, TCRdb lists one record per CDR3 protein. The table records approximately 110,000 distinct CDR3 sequences, about 23% of them present only once. This clonotype was seen at least ten times. Its antigen is not known. Overall study results and limits: Approximately two months post-transplant, alpha-beta T cells reportedly originated from several hundred expanded graft clones. Some patients' high day-60 TCRbeta diversity was traced to surviving recipient T cells and thymic progenitors. One year post-transplant, T-cell counts and diversity were largely derived from T cells produced anew.

The sequencing here drew on PBMCs, mostly from graft donor cells, taken 180 days after TCRalphabeta/CD19-depleted stem cell transplant. This receptor was identified in a male patient aged 2-9 years who had a stem cell transplant for chronic granulomatous disease, so the T cells may come from the graft donor. The V call is TRBV20-1, the J call TRBJ1-6, with 8 positions matching TRBD1. The CDR3 reads CSAREGWTGKDSPLHF. The CDR3 nucleotides are TGCAGTGCTAGAGAGGGGTGGACAGGGAAGGATTCACCCCTCCACTTT.